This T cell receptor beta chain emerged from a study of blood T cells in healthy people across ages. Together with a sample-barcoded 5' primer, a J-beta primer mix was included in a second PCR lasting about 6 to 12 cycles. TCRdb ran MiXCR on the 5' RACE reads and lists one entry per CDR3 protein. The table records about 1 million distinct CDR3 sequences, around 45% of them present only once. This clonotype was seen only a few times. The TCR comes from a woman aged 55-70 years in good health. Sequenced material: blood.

As DNA, the CDR3 is TGTGCCAGCAGTCCGACAGGGGTGAGCTCCTATAATTCACCCCTCCACTTT. It encodes CASSPTGVSSYNSPLHF. The chain links TRBV27 to TRBJ1-6, with TRBD1 matching over 8 bases. V dropped 5 bases and J dropped 0; count of bases not matched to a gene: 6. CDR3 length: 17 residues. The germline gives CDR1 MNHEY, CDR2 SMNVEV (reference sequence).